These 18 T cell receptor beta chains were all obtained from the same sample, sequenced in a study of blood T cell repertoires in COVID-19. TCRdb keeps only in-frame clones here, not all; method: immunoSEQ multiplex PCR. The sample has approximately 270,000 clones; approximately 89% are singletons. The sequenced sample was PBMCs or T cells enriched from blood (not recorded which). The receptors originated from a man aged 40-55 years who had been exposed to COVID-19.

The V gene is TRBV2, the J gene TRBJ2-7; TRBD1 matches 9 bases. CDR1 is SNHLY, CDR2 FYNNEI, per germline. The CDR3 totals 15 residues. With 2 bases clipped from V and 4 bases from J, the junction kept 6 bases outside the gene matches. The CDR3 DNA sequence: TGTGCCAGCAGTGAATGGGTACAGGGGGCTTACGAGCAGTACTTC. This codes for CASSEWVQGAYEQYF.

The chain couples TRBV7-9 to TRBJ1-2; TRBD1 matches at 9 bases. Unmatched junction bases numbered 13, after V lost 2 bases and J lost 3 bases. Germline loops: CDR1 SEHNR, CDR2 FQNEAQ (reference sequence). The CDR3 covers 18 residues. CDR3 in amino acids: CASSLPKPGQGPYYGYTF. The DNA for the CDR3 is TGTGCCAGCAGCTTACCAAAGCCGGGACAGGGCCCCTACTATGGCTACACCTTC.

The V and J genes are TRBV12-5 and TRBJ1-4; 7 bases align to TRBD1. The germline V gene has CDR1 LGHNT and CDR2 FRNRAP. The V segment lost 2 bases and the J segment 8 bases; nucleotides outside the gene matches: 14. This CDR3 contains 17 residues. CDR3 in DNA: TGTGCTAGTGGTTTGCCGCCGGGACAGCATCGAAAAGAAAAACTGTTTTTT. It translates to CASGLPPGQHRKEKLFF.

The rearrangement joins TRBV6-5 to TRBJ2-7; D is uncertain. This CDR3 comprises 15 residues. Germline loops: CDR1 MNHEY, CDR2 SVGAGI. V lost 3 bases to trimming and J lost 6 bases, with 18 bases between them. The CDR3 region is CASSYRVLPPAEQYF. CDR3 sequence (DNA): TGTGCCAGCAGTTATCGAGTTCTTCCCCCCGCCGAGCAGTACTTC.

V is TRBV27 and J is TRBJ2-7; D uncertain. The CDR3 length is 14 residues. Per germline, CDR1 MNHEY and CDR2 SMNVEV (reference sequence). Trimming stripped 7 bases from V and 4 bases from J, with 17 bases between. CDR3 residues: CASTAEQEDYEQYF. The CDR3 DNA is TGTGCCAGCACCGCCGAGCAGGAAGATTACGAGCAGTACTTC.

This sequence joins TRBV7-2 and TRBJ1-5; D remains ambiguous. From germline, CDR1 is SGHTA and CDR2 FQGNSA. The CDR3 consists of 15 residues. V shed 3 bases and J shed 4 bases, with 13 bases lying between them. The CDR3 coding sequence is TGTGCCAGCAGCTTGGTGGAGGGTCAAAATCAGCCCCAGCATTTT. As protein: CASSLVEGQNQPQHF.

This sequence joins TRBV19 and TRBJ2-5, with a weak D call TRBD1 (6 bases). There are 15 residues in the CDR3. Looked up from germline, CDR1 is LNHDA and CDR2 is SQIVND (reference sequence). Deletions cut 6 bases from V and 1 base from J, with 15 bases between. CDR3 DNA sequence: TGTGCCAGTAGCAGATCGGCAGGGGTCCAAGAGACCCAGTACTTC. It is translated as CASSRSAGVQETQYF.

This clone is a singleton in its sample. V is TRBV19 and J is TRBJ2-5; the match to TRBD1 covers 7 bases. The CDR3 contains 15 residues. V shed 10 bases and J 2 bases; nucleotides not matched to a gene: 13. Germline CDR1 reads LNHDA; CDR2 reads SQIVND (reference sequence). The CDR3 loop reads CATSPLGDRQETQYF. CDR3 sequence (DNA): TGTGCCACCTCACCCCTCGGGGACAGACAAGAGACCCAGTACTTC.

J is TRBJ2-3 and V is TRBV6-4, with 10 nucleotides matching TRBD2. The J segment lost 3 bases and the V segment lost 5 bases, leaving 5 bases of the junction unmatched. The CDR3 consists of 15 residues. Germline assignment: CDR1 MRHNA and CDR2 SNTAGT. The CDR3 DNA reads TGTGCCAGCAGTACAGCGGGAGGGGAGACAGATACGCAGTATTTT. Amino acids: CASSTAGGETDTQYF.

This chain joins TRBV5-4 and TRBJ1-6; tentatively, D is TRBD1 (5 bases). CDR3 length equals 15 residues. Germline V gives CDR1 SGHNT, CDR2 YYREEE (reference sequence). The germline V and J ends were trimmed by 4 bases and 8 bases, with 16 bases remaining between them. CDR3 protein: CASSPRGGRDSPLHF. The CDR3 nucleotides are TGTGCCAGCAGCCCCCGCGGGGGGAGGGATTCACCCCTCCACTTT.

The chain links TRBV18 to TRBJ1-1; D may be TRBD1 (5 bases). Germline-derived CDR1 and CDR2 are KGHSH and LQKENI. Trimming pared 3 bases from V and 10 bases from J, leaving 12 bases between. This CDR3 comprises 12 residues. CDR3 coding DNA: TGTGCCAGCTCACCCGGTGACGGGGGAGCTTTCTTT. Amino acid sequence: CASSPGDGGAFF.

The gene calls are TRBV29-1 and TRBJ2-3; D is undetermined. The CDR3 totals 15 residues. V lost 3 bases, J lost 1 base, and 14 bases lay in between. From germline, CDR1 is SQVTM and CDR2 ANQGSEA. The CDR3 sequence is CSVDGQAEGTDTQYF. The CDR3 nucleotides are TGCAGCGTTGATGGTCAGGCTGAAGGCACAGATACGCAGTATTTT.

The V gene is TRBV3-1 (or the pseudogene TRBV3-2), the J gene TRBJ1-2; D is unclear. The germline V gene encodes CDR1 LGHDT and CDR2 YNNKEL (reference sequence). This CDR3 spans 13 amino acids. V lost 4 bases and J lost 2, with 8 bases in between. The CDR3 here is CASSPDPNYGYTF. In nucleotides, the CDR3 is TGTGCCAGCAGCCCAGACCCAAACTATGGCTACACCTTC.

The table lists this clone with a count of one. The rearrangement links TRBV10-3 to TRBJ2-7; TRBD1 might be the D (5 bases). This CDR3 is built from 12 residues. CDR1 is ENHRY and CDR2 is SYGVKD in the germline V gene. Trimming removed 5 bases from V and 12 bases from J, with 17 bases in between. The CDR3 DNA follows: TGTGCCATCAGTCACCCCCAGGGTAATCTGTACTTC. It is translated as CAISHPQGNLYF.

The CDR3 spells CASSKDRGMNTEAFF. The CDR3 bases are TGTGCCAGTAGTAAGGACAGGGGCATGAACACTGAAGCTTTCTTT. The chain carries TRBV19 and TRBJ1-1; 9 nucleotides agree with TRBD1. From germline, CDR1 is LNHDA and CDR2 SQIVND (reference sequence). Unmatched junction bases numbered 3, after V lost 4 bases and J lost 0 bases. This CDR3 is 15 amino acids long.

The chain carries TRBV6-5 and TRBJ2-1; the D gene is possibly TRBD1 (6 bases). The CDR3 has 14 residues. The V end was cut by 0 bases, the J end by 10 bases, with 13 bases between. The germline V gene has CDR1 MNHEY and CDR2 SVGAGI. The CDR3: CASSYSSGDREQFF. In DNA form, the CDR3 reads TGTGCCAGCAGTTACTCTTCAGGGGATAGGGAGCAGTTCTTC.

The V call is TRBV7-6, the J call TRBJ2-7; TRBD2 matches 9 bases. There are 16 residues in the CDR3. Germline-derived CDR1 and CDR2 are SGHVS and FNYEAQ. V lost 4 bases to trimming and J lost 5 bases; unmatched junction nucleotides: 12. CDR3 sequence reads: CASSSLGGTSMDEQYF. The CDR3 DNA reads TGTGCCAGCAGCTCCCTAGGAGGGACTAGCATGGACGAGCAGTACTTC.

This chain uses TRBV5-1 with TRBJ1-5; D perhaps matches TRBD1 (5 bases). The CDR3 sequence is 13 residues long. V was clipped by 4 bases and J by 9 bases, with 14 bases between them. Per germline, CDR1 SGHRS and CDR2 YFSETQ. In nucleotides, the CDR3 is TGCGCCAGCAGCCCGGATGGGGCCGGGCCCCAGCATTTT. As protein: CASSPDGAGPQHF.